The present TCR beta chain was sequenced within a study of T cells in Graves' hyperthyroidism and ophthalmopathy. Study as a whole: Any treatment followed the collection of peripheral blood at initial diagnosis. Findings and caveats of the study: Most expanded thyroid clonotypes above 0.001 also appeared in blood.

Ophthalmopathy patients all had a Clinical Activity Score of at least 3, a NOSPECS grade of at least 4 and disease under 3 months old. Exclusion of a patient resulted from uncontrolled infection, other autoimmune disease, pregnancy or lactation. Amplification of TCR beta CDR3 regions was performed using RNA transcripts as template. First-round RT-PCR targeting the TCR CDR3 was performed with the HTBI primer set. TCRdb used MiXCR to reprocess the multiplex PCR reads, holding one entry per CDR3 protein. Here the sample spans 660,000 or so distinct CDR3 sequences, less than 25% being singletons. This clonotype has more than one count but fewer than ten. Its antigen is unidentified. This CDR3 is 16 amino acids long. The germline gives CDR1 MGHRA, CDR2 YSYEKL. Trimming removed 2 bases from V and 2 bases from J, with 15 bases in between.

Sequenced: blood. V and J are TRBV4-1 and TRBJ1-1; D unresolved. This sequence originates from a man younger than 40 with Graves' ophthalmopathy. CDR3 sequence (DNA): TGCGCCAGCAGCCAAAGGACGGGTTCGGTTAACACTGAAGCTTTCTTT. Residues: CASSQRTGSVNTEAFF.